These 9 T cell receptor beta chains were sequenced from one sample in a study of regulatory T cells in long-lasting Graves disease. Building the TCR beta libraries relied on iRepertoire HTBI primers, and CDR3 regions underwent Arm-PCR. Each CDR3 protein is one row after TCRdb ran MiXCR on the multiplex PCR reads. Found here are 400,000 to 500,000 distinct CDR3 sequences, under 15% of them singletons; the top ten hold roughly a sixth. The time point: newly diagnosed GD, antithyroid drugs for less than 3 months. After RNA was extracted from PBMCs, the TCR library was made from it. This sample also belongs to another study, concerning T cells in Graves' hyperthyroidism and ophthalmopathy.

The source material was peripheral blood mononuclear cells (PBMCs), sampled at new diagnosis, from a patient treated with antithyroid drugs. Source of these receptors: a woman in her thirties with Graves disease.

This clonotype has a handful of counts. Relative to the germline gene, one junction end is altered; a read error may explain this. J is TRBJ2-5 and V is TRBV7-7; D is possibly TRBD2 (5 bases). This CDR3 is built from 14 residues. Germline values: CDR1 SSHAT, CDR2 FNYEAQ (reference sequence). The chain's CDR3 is CASSRPEEEETQYF. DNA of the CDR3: TGTGCTAGCAGCCGACCCGAGGAGGAAGAGACCCAGTACTTC.

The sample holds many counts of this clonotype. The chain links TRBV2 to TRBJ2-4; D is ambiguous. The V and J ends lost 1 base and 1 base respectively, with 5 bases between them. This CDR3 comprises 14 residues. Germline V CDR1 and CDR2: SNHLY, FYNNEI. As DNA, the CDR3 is TGTGCCAGCAGTGAAGACGCGGCCAAAAACATTCAGTACTTC. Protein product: CASSEDAAKNIQYF.

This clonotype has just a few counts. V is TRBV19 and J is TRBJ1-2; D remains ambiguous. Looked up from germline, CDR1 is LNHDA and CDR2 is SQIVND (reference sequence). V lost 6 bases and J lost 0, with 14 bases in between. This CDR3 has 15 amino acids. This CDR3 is CASRLQGSTNYGYTF. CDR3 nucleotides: TGTGCCAGTAGACTTCAAGGGTCCACTAACTATGGCTACACCTTC.

This CDR3 reads CASRLNLGPYNEQFF. CDR3 bases: TGTGCCAGCAGACTCAACCTCGGCCCTTACAATGAGCAGTTCTTC. The rearrangement uses TRBV27 and TRBJ2-1; D gene uncertain. The CDR3 consists of 15 residues. V was clipped by 6 bases and J by 4 bases, with 16 bases between them. Germline assignment: CDR1 MNHEY and CDR2 SMNVEV (reference sequence).

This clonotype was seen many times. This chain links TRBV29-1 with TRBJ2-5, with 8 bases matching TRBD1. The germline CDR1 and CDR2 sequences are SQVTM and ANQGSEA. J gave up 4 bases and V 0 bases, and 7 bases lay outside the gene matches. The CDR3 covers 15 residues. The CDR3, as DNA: TGCAGCGTTGAAGATCAGGGGGCCAAGGGAGAGACCCAGTACTTC. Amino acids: CSVEDQGAKGETQYF.

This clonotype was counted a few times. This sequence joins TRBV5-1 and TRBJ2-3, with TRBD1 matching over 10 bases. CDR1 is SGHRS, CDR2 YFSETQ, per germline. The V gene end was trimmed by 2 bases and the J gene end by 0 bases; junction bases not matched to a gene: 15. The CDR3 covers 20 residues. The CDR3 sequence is CASSLPRQGAGTTSTDTQYF. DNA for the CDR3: TGCGCCAGCAGCTTACCTAGACAGGGGGCGGGCACAACTAGCACAGATACGCAGTATTTT.

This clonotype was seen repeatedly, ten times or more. The CDR3 region has the DNA TGTGCCAGCAGTTCCGATGGGACAGGGAAAAACGAGCAGTACTTC. Protein: CASSSDGTGKNEQYF. The chain uses TRBV27 and TRBJ2-7; 9 nucleotides line up with TRBD1. The junction had 9 bases not matched to a gene; V was cut back by 4 bases and J by 5 bases. The germline gives CDR1 MNHEY, CDR2 SMNVEV (reference sequence). CDR3 length: 15 residues.

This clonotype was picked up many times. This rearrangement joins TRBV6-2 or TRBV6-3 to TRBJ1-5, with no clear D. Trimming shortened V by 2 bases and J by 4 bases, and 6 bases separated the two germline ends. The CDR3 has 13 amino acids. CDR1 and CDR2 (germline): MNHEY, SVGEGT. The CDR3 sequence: CASSYQVNQPQHF. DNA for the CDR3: TGTGCCAGCAGTTACCAGGTTAATCAGCCCCAGCATTTT.

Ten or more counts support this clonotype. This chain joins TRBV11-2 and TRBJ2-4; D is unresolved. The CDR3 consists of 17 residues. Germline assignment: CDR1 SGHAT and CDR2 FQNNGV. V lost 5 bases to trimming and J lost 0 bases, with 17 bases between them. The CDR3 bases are TGTGCCAGCAGCCTCGACCTGTCCGGTATAGCCAAAAACATTCAGTACTTC. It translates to CASSLDLSGIAKNIQYF.